These 6 T cell receptor beta chains came from one sample sequenced in a study of cytomegalovirus exposure and HLA in healthy donors. 13 Jbeta primers and 60 Vbeta primers were used for the PCR. Profiling relied on immunoSEQ multiplex PCR, and the TCRdb table lists in-frame clones only, not all of them. The repertoire has about 90,000 clones, around 80% of them found once; the top ten carry approximately 2.8%. The sequencing input was PBMCs. The receptors derive from a man younger than 40 in good health and CMV-seronegative.

The genes are TRBV7-8 and TRBJ1-4; no clear D. CDR1 and CDR2 (germline): SGHVS, FQNEAQ. The CDR3 covers 16 residues. V shed 2 bases and J shed 2 bases, with 12 bases lying between them. CDR3 sequence (DNA): TGTGCCAGCAGCTTAACCTCGGGATCGACTAATGAAAAACTGTTTTTT. Protein sequence: CASSLTSGSTNEKLFF.

This chain links TRBV12-5 with TRBJ2-7, with D maybe TRBD1 (5 bases). Per germline, CDR1 LGHNT and CDR2 FRNRAP. CDR3 size: 13 residues. Trimming removed 7 bases at V and 0 bases at J, with 10 bases between. In DNA form, the CDR3 reads TGTGCTAGTGCCGTCGACAGCTCCTACGAGCAGTACTTC. The encoded protein is CASAVDSSYEQYF.

V gene TRBV28 combines with J gene TRBJ2-7, with a tentative D call TRBD1 (6 bases). The CDR3 sequence is 13 residues long. V dropped 4 bases and J dropped 6 bases, with 13 bases sitting between them. Germline-derived CDR1 and CDR2 are MDHEN and SYDVKM. Here the CDR3 reads CASSSTGKGEQYF. Written as DNA, the CDR3 is TGTGCCAGCAGTTCCACAGGGAAGGGCGAGCAGTACTTC.

This clone came up once. This chain connects TRBV11-3 to TRBJ2-5; D not certain. V lost 2 bases and J lost 1, with 8 bases in between. The CDR3 runs to 14 residues. Germline assignment: CDR1 SGHNT and CDR2 YENEEA. DNA for the CDR3: TGTGCCAGCAGCTTATTCCGGTTCCAAGAGACCCAGTACTTC. This gives the protein CASSLFRFQETQYF.

The chain couples TRBV2 to TRBJ2-6, with 7 positions matching TRBD1. V was clipped by 6 bases and J by 0 bases; unmatched bases: 8. Germline CDR1 reads SNHLY; CDR2 reads FYNNEI. The CDR3 has 17 amino acids. Here the CDR3 DNA reads TGTGCCAGCAGCAAGACAGGGCCCAACTCTGGGGCCAACGTCCTGACTTTC. This gives the protein CASSKTGPNSGANVLTF. Together with reference TRBV2 and TRBJ2-6, the CDR3 gives the full variable domain: EPEVTQTPSHQVTQMGQEVILRCVPISNHLYFYWYRQILGQKVEFLVSFYNNEISEKSEIFDDQFSVERPDGSNFTLKIRSTKLEDSAMYFCASSKTGPNSGANVLTFGAGSRLTVL.

This chain connects TRBV14 to TRBJ2-7; 9 nucleotides align to TRBD1. Germline CDR1 SGHDN, CDR2 FVKESK. This CDR3 comprises 15 residues. Germline trimming cut 2 bases from V and 3 bases from J; bases unmatched to any gene: 5. This chain's CDR3 is CASSQIGQGFYEQYF. In DNA form, the CDR3 reads TGTGCCAGCAGCCAAATAGGACAGGGGTTCTACGAGCAGTACTTC.